Listed here is a single TCR beta chain. This specimen belongs to a study of STAT5B mutations in CD4+ large granular lymphocyte leukemia. The trim removed 3 bases at V and 6 bases at J, leaving 2 bases unmatched. This CDR3 has 14 amino acids. Germline values: CDR1 SEHNR, CDR2 FQNEAQ (reference sequence). TCRdb's table, derived via immunoSEQ multiplex PCR, lists solely in-frame clones and lacks some. The profile covers some 38,000 clones, with 75% to 85% appearing a single time and less than 1.5% taken by the ten largest. Input material: CD4+ T cells from blood buffy coats. The TCR originated in a human donor in good health. The genes are TRBV7-9 and TRBJ1-5; 10 nucleotides line up with TRBD1. The CDR3 protein is CASSFGTGAQPQHF. As DNA, the CDR3 is TGTGCCAGCAGCTTTGGGACAGGGGCTCAGCCCCAGCATTTT.